The 14 T cell receptor beta chains given below trace back to one sample, sequenced in a study of T cell responses to AZD1222 COVID-19 vaccine. Profiling relied on immunoSEQ multiplex PCR, and the TCRdb table lists in-frame clones only, not all of them. This table holds approximately 220,000 clones, under 95% found once. The sample was peripheral blood, taken on day 0 of MenACWY control vaccination. These receptors were obtained from an adult in good health.

This clone was seen more than once but under ten times. This chain connects TRBV2 to TRBJ1-5; 8 bases align to TRBD1. CDR1 SNHLY and CDR2 FYNNEI come from the germline V gene. The CDR3 has 13 residues. V was clipped by 6 bases and J by 10 bases; unmatched bases: 8. The CDR3 DNA follows: TGTGCCAGCAGGGGACAGGAGTTCTTTCCCCAGCATTTT. Translation gives CASRGQEFFPQHF.

V gene TRBV2 combines with J gene TRBJ1-2, with D perhaps TRBD1 (5 bases). Germline CDR1 reads SNHLY; CDR2 reads FYNNEI. This CDR3 is 16 amino acids long. The chain's CDR3 is CGLRGKRLTGDYGYTF. In DNA, the CDR3 is TGTGGGTTGCGGGGGAAAAGACTTACCGGTGACTATGGCTACACCTTC.

This chain uses TRBV7-8 with TRBJ2-5; D is unclear. CDR3 length: 15 amino acids. CDR1 and CDR2 from the germline V gene are SGHVS and FQNEAQ. V was trimmed by 2 bases and J by 1 base, leaving 11 bases between them. This chain's CDR3 is CASSLRANSQETQYF. The CDR3 nucleotides are TGTGCCAGCAGCTTAAGGGCTAATTCCCAAGAGACCCAGTACTTC.

This rearrangement joins TRBV18 to TRBJ2-1, with TRBD2 matching over 15 bases. Germline V gene lookup returns CDR1 KGHSH and CDR2 LQKENI. V trimming: 3 bases; J trimming: 6 bases; junction bases outside the gene matches: 0. The CDR3 covers 15 residues. The DNA for the CDR3 is TGTGCCAGCTCACCGGGACTAGCGGGGGGCAATGAGCAGTTCTTC. Translating gives CASSPGLAGGNEQFF. Looking up the rest from reference TRBV18 and TRBJ2-1 gives the full variable domain: NAGVMQNPRHLVRRRGQEARLRCSPMKGHSHVYWYRQLPEEGLKFMVYLQKENIIDESGMPKERFSAEFPKEGPSILRIQQVVRGDSAAYFCASSPGLAGGNEQFFGPGTRLTVL.

CDR3 loop: CASSLLSSRGPDTQYF. In DNA form, the CDR3 reads TGTGCCAGCAGCTTATTGTCGAGCAGGGGCCCAGATACGCAGTATTTT. The genes are TRBV7-8 and TRBJ2-3, with a tentative D call TRBD1 (6 bases). Germline-derived CDR1 and CDR2 are SGHVS and FQNEAQ. This CDR3 has 16 residues. The V and J ends lost 2 bases and 4 bases respectively, with 16 bases between them.

V gene TRBV10-3 combines with J gene TRBJ1-6, with D tentatively TRBD1 (6 bases). Germline V gives CDR1 ENHRY, CDR2 SYGVKD. Trimming left V 10 bases short and J 5 bases short, with 15 bases between. There are 14 residues in the CDR3. In DNA, the CDR3 is TGTGCCACCCGTAGACAGGCTGATAATTCACCCCTCCACTTT. This translates into CATRRQADNSPLHF.

The V and J genes are TRBV18 and TRBJ1-6; D is uncertain. The CDR3 is 13 amino acids. V lost 0 bases, J lost 15 bases, and 12 bases lay in between. CDR1 and CDR2 from the germline V gene are KGHSH and LQKENI. The CDR3, as DNA: TGTGCCAGCTCACCACCACCTGGTAATCGCCTCCACTTT. Encoded protein: CASSPPPGNRLHF.

The rearrangement joins TRBV16 to TRBJ1-1, with 9 nucleotides matching TRBD1. Unmatched junction bases numbered 6, after V lost 4 bases and J lost 3 bases. The CDR3 consists of 15 residues. Germline V lookup: CDR1 KGHSY, CDR2 FQNENV. CDR3 region: CASSPQGQGYTEAFF. DNA for the CDR3: TGTGCCAGCAGCCCGCAGGGACAGGGTTACACTGAAGCTTTCTTT.

CDR3 DNA: TGTGCCAGCAGCCCATCCACAGGGTACACTGAAGCTTTCTTT. Its translation is CASSPSTGYTEAFF. The chain recombines TRBV7-2 with TRBJ1-1; tentative D call: TRBD1 (6 bases). V was cut by 5 bases and J by 3 bases, with 13 bases left in between. The CDR3 loop spans 14 amino acids. Germline loops: CDR1 SGHTA, CDR2 FQGNSA.

A single count supports this clone. This chain joins TRBV5-1 and TRBJ1-5, with 10 positions matching TRBD1. The germline gives CDR1 SGHRS, CDR2 YFSETQ. The CDR3 is made up of 14 amino acids. V shed 3 bases, J shed 6 bases, and the junction held 3 bases outside the gene matches. The CDR3 spells CASSSGQGTQPQHF. The CDR3 DNA follows: TGCGCCAGCAGCTCGGGACAGGGGACTCAGCCCCAGCATTTT.

The V and J genes are TRBV18 and TRBJ1-4, with D perhaps matching TRBD1 (6 bases). Germline CDR1 reads KGHSH; CDR2 reads LQKENI. V was cut by 0 bases and J by 8 bases, with 13 bases left in between. The CDR3 is made up of 15 amino acids. CDR3 protein: CASSPPGRGGEKLFF. The CDR3 region has the DNA TGTGCCAGCTCACCACCGGGCAGGGGAGGCGAAAAACTGTTTTTT.

The gene calls are TRBV19 and TRBJ2-1; TRBD2 matches at 12 bases. Germline CDR1 is LNHDA and CDR2 is SQIVND (reference sequence). The V and J ends lost 6 bases and 6 bases, in that order; junction bases with no gene match: 3. CDR3 length: 14 amino acids. In DNA form, the CDR3 reads TGTGCCAGTAGGTCTAGCGGGGGGGGCAATGAGCAGTTCTTC. Translating it yields CASRSSGGGNEQFF. Using reference TRBV19 and TRBJ2-1 for the parts outside the CDR3, the full variable domain is DGGITQSPKYLFRKEGQNVTLSCEQNLNHDAMYWYRQDPGQGLRLIYYSQIVNDFQKGDIAEGYSVSREKKESFPLTVTSAQKNPTAFYLCASRSSGGGNEQFFGPGTRLTVL.

The V and J genes are TRBV6-1 and TRBJ1-3; D not resolved. Germline V gene lookup returns CDR1 MNHNS and CDR2 SASEGT. V was cut by 8 bases and J by 0 bases, with 14 bases left in between. The CDR3 is made up of 15 amino acids. CDR3: CASLHGGVSGNTIYF. The CDR3 nucleotides read TGTGCCAGCCTCCACGGCGGCGTCTCTGGAAACACCATATATTTT.

This rearrangement joins TRBV5-4 to TRBJ1-2; 9 bases are a match to TRBD1. V shed 4 bases and J 3 bases; nucleotides not matched to a gene: 10. There are 16 residues in the CDR3. Germline assignment: CDR1 SGHNT and CDR2 YYREEE (reference sequence). The CDR3 loop is CASSPQGRTGDYGYTF. The CDR3 DNA reads TGTGCCAGCAGCCCACAAGGAAGGACAGGGGACTATGGCTACACCTTC.